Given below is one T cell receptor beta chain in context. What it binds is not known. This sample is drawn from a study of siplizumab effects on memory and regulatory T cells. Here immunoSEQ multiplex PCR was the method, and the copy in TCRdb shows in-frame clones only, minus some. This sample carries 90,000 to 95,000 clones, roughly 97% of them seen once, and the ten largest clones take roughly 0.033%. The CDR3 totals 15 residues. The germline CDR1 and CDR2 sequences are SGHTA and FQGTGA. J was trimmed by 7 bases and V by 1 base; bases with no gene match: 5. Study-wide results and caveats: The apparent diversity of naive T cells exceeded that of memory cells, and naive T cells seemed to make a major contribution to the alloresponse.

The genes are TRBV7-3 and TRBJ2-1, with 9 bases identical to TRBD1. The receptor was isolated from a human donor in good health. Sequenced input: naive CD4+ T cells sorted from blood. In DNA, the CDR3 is TGTGCCAGCAGCTTAATCAGGACAGGGGTAAATGAGCAGTTCTTC. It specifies CASSLIRTGVNEQFF.